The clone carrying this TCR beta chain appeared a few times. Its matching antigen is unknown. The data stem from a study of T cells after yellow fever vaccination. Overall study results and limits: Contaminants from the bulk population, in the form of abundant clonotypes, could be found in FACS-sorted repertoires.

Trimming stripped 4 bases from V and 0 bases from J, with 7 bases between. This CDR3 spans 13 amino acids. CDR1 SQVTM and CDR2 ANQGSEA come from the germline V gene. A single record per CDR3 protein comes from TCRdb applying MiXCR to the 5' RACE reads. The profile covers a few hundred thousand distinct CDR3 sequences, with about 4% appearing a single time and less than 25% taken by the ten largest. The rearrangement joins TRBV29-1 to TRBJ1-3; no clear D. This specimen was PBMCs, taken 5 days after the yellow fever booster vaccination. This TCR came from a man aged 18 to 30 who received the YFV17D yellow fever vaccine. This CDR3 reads CSVARSSGNTIYF. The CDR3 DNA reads TGCAGCGTTGCCCGCAGCTCTGGAAACACCATATATTTT.